A single sample is the source of the 22 T cell receptor beta chains below, sequenced in a study of response to subunit inactivated influenza vaccine. MiXCR, applied by TCRdb to the RT-PCR reads, yields one record per CDR3 protein. The sample has some 800,000 distinct CDR3 sequences, approximately 22% seen once; the top ten hold around 9.6%. Material: PBMCs from blood, obtained more than 4 days after vaccination. The receptors come from a man aged 50-59 years who received an inactivated influenza vaccine.

V usage is TRBV11-2 and J usage is TRBJ2-5; no clear D. The CDR3 is made up of 12 amino acids. The germline V and J ends were trimmed by 2 bases and 7 bases, with 8 bases remaining between them. CDR1 and CDR2 (germline): SGHAT, FQNNGV. CDR3 DNA sequence: TGTGCCAGCAGCTTATTACCCGTGACCCAGTACTTC. Its translation: CASSLLPVTQYF.

The chain links TRBV20-1 to TRBJ2-7; D is possibly TRBD1 (5 bases). The CDR3 has 13 residues. V lost 6 bases and J 6 bases, leaving 18 bases between the germline ends. In germline, CDR1 is DFQATT, CDR2 SNEGSKA (reference sequence). The CDR3 reads CSALSGHGAEQYF. The CDR3 region has the DNA TGCAGTGCCCTCTCGGGCCATGGGGCCGAGCAGTACTTC.

The V and J genes are TRBV10-3 and TRBJ1-5, with D unresolved. The V end lost 0 bases, the J end lost 0 bases, and 3 bases lay between the germline ends. The CDR3 sequence is 14 residues long. Per the germline V gene, CDR1 is ENHRY and CDR2 is SYGVKD. Here the CDR3 reads CAISESDSNQPQHF. The CDR3 nucleotides read TGTGCCATCAGTGAGTCTGATAGCAATCAGCCCCAGCATTTT.

Only a few counts were recorded for this clonotype. The chain is built from TRBV20-1 and TRBJ2-3, with TRBD2 identical over 10 bases. The CDR3 consists of 18 residues. Per the germline V gene, CDR1 is DFQATT and CDR2 is SNEGSKA (reference sequence). V was pared by 1 base and J by 0 bases, with 10 bases of the junction left unmatched. CDR3 loop: CSARVGWGLARSTDTQYF. CDR3 DNA: TGCAGTGCTAGAGTTGGTTGGGGACTAGCGCGCAGCACAGATACGCAGTATTTT.

This clonotype was seen a handful of times. The chain couples TRBV7-3 to TRBJ2-1; D call uncertain. The V and J ends lost 0 bases and 7 bases respectively, with 7 bases between them. This CDR3 comprises 13 residues. CDR1 and CDR2 (germline): SGHTA, FQGTGA. The CDR3 region is CASSLTQSNEQFF. The DNA of the CDR3 is TGTGCCAGCAGCTTAACGCAGTCAAATGAGCAGTTCTTC.

This clonotype was found a few times. The chain is built from TRBV29-1 and TRBJ2-7; D could derive from TRBD1 or TRBD2 (5 bases each). This CDR3 has 12 residues. The germline V and J ends were trimmed by 4 bases and 3 bases, with 10 bases remaining between them. Germline V lookup: CDR1 SQVTM, CDR2 ANQGSEA. The CDR3 nucleotides are TGCAGCGTTGGGGGGACGATCTACGAGCAGTACTTC. It is translated as CSVGGTIYEQYF.

With respect to this clonotype: A much more abundant neighbour one base away suggests this may be a read error. The chain uses TRBV6-1 and TRBJ2-2; possibly TRBD2 for D (7 bases). With 10 bases removed from V and 2 bases from J, the gap between germline ends came to 11 bases. Germline CDR1 is MNHNS and CDR2 is SASEGT. This CDR3 comprises 13 residues. The chain's CDR3 is CATGGRNTGELFF. For the CDR3, the DNA is TGTGCCACGGGGGGCAGAAACACCGGGGAGCTGTTTTTT.

The genes are TRBV9 and TRBJ2-1; 7 bases fit TRBD2. V shed 0 bases and J 2 bases; nucleotides not matched to a gene: 8. Germline CDR1 is SGDLS and CDR2 is YYNGEE. The CDR3 length is 17 residues. CDR3: CASSVAVTSETYNEQFF. CDR3 in DNA: TGTGCCAGCAGCGTAGCCGTTACTAGCGAGACCTACAATGAGCAGTTCTTC.

This chain joins TRBV7-9 and TRBJ2-2; 7 nucleotides agree with TRBD1. CDR1 is SEHNR and CDR2 is FQNEAQ in the germline V gene (reference sequence). After removal of 3 bases from V and 0 bases from J, the junction contained 4 bases not matched to a gene. This CDR3 contains 16 residues. The CDR3 DNA reads TGTGCCAGCAGCTTCTATGGGACAGCGAACACCGGGGAGCTGTTTTTT. This gives the protein CASSFYGTANTGELFF.

The V call is TRBV20-1, the J call TRBJ1-5; the D gene is possibly TRBD1 (5 bases). From germline, CDR1 is DFQATT and CDR2 SNEGSKA (reference sequence). CDR3 length: 13 amino acids. V was clipped by 0 bases and J by 4 bases, with 7 bases between them. The CDR3 protein is CSAREGVNQPQHF. DNA of the CDR3: TGCAGTGCTAGAGAAGGGGTTAATCAGCCCCAGCATTTT.

The V gene is TRBV5-1, the J gene TRBJ2-4; TRBD2 agrees at 12 bases. Germline V gives CDR1 SGHRS, CDR2 YFSETQ. The CDR3 sequence is 15 residues long. Unmatched junction bases numbered 6, after V lost 3 bases and J lost 8 bases. The CDR3 DNA reads as TGCGCCAGCAGCTCTGGACTAGCGGGGTTGGACATTCAGTACTTC. Its protein is CASSSGLAGLDIQYF.

This clonotype was observed a few times. The rearrangement joins TRBV20-1 to TRBJ2-7; no clear D gene. The CDR3 spans 14 residues. Trimming took 5 bases from V and 0 from J, leaving 14 bases between them. Looked up from germline, CDR1 is DFQATT and CDR2 is SNEGSKA (reference sequence). CDR3 nucleotide sequence: TGCAGTGCTGGCAAAACAGAAACCTCCTACGAGCAGTACTTC. This codes for CSAGKTETSYEQYF.

The sample holds a few counts of this clonotype. CDR3 residues: CASSLGPPSGTSGRGETQYF. Here the CDR3 DNA reads TGTGCCAGCAGCTTAGGCCCCCCTTCCGGGACTAGCGGGAGAGGGGAGACCCAGTACTTC. The chain recombines TRBV11-2 with TRBJ2-5; 14 bases match TRBD2. With V trimmed by 1 base and J by 5 bases, 15 bases remained unmatched. Germline V gives CDR1 SGHAT, CDR2 FQNNGV. The CDR3 covers 20 residues.

The chain recombines TRBV10-2 with TRBJ2-1; D uncertain. Trimming took off 6 bases at V and 0 bases at J, with 21 bases between the two ends. Looked up from germline, CDR1 is WSHSY and CDR2 is SAAADI. CDR3 length: 18 amino acids. The CDR3 DNA is TGCGCCAGCAGGAAGGCCCTGGGCAGGTTGCCCTCCTACAATGAGCAGTTCTTC. Translation gives CASRKALGRLPSYNEQFF.

In this sample, this clonotype turned up a few times. For the CDR3, the DNA is TGTGCCAGCTCACCACCAGGGTACGGGGGCCCCTACGAGCAGTACTTC. This codes for CASSPPGYGGPYEQYF. This rearrangement joins TRBV18 to TRBJ2-7, with D perhaps assigned TRBD1 or TRBD2 (6 bases each). This CDR3 region has 16 residues. The V end was cut by 0 bases, the J end by 2 bases, with 14 bases between. Germline V CDR1 and CDR2: KGHSH, LQKENI.

The rearrangement links TRBV30 to TRBJ1-5; D gene uncertain. In germline, CDR1 is GTSNPN, CDR2 SVGIG (reference sequence). This CDR3 is built from 12 residues. The V and J ends lost 0 bases and 5 bases respectively, with 5 bases between them. CDR3 sequence: CAWSVGDQPQHF. DNA of the CDR3: TGTGCCTGGAGTGTTGGAGATCAGCCCCAGCATTTT.

The chain combines TRBV20-1 with TRBJ2-7; 8 nucleotides line up with TRBD1. V lost 0 bases, J lost 4 bases, and 8 bases stayed unmatched. The CDR3 is 15 amino acids. Per the germline V gene, CDR1 is DFQATT and CDR2 is SNEGSKA (reference sequence). CDR3 sequence reads: CSARDGSGGVYEQYF. DNA of the CDR3: TGCAGTGCTAGAGATGGGTCAGGGGGCGTTTACGAGCAGTACTTC.

This clonotype occurred a few times. The chain recombines TRBV15 with TRBJ1-1; TRBD1 is a possible D gene (6 bases). Germline CDR1 and CDR2: LNHNV and YYDKDF (reference sequence). The CDR3 is made up of 15 amino acids. V lost 5 bases and J 0 bases, leaving 13 bases between the germline ends. CDR3 sequence reads: CATSSRTEMNTEAFF. In DNA, the CDR3 is TGTGCCACCAGCTCCCGGACAGAGATGAACACTGAAGCTTTCTTT.

There are a few counts of this clonotype. The chain has TRBV28 and TRBJ2-4; a weak D match, TRBD1 (6 bases). There are 15 residues in the CDR3. Germline assignment: CDR1 MDHEN and CDR2 SYDVKM. V was trimmed by 3 bases and J by 1 base, leaving 10 bases between them. In DNA, the CDR3 is TGTGCCAGCAGTTTGGTGCAGGGGGCCAAAAACATTCAGTACTTC. This sequence encodes CASSLVQGAKNIQYF.

The V call is TRBV5-1, the J call TRBJ2-3; 9 nucleotides line up with TRBD2. V lost 4 bases to trimming and J lost 4 bases; unmatched junction nucleotides: 7. Germline V lookup: CDR1 SGHRS, CDR2 YFSETQ. This CDR3 is 15 amino acids long. CDR3 DNA: TGCGCCAGCAGCCCCCCGGGCGGGGGGGCAGATACGCAGTATTTT. Translating it yields CASSPPGGGADTQYF.

This clonotype turned up a few times. The rearrangement joins TRBV9 to TRBJ2-1; 9 bases are a match to TRBD2. CDR1 is SGDLS, CDR2 YYNGEE, per germline. CDR3 length equals 14 residues. The J segment lost 6 bases and the V segment lost 2 bases, leaving 3 bases of the junction unmatched. CDR3 residues: CASSVGGRGNEQFF. In DNA, the CDR3 is TGTGCCAGCAGCGTTGGCGGGAGGGGCAATGAGCAGTTCTTC.

The CDR3, as DNA: TGTGCCAGCAGCCAAACTTGGACAGGGTCCAGCACAGATACGCAGTATTTT. Protein sequence: CASSQTWTGSSTDTQYF. The chain uses TRBV4-2 and TRBJ2-3; 8 bases map to TRBD1. V lost 2 bases to trimming and J lost 0 bases; unmatched junction nucleotides: 7. This CDR3 region has 17 residues. The germline CDR1 and CDR2 sequences are LGHNA and YNFKEQ.